This T cell receptor (beta chain) was documented in a study of blood T cell repertoires in COVID-19. This clone was counted only a few times. Repertoires were generated with immunoSEQ multiplex PCR, while TCRdb's copy carries only in-frame clones and drops some. The sample has roughly 130,000 clones; approximately 79% are singletons. The CDR3 sequence is 12 residues long. Germline lookup yields CDR1 MNHEY and CDR2 SMNVEV (reference sequence). With 8 bases clipped from V and 8 bases from J, the junction kept 8 bases outside the gene matches. The TCR comes from a man aged 60 to 75 with acute or convalescent COVID-19. Sequencing input: peripheral blood. This chain links TRBV27 with TRBJ1-2, with 7 bases identical to TRBD1. The CDR3 nucleotides read TGTGCCAGCTTCTCGACAGGGCGCGGCTACACCTTC. Protein sequence: CASFSTGRGYTF.